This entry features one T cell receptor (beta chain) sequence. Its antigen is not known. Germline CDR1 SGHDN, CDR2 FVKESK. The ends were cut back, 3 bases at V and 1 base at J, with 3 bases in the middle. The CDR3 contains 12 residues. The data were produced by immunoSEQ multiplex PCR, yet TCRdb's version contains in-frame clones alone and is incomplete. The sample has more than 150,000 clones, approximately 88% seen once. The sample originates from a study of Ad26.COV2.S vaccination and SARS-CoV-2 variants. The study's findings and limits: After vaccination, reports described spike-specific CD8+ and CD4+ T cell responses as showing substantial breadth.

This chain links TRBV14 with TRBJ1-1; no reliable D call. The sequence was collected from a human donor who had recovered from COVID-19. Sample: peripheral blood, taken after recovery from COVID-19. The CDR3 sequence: CASSHPNTEAFF. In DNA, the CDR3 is TGTGCCAGCAGCCATCCGAACACTGAAGCTTTCTTT.